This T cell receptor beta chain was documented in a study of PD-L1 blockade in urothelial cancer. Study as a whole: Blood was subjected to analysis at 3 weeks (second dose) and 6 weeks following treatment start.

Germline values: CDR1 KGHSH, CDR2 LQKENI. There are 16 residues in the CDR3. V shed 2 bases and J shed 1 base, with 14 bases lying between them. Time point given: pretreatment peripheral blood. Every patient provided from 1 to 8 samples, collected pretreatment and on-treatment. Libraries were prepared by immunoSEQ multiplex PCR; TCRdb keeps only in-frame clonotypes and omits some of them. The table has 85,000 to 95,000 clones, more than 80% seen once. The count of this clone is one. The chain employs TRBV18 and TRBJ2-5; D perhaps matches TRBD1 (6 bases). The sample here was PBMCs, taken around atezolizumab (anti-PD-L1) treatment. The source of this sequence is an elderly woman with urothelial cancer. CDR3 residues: CASSPRTATIQETQYF. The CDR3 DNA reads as TGTGCCAGCTCACCAAGGACAGCAACTATCCAAGAGACCCAGTACTTC.